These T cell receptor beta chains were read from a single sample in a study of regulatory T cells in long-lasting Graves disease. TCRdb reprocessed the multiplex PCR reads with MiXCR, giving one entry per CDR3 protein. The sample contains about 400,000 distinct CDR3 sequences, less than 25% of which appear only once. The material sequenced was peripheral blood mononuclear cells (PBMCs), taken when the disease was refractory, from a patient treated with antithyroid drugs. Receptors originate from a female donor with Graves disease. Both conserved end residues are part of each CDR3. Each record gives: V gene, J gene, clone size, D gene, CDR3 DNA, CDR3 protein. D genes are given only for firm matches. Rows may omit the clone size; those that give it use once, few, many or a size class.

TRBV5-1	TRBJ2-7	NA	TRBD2	TGCGCCAGCAGCACCGGGACTAGCGGGATGTACGAGCAGTACTTC	CASSTGTSGMYEQYF
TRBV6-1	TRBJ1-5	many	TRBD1	TGTGCCAGCAGCGCACAGGGGGCTCAGCCCCAGCATTTT	CASSAQGAQPQHF
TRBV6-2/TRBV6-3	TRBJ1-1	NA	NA	TGTGCCAGCAGTTCGACCTCCGACCCTGAACGGGCTTTCTTT	CASSSTSDPERAFF
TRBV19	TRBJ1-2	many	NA	TGTGCCAGTAGTCCCGGGGCGACAGAGTACACCTTC	CASSPGATEYTF
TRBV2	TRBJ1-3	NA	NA	TGTGCCAGCAGTGAAGGGCCCGGGCCCTCTGGAAACACCATATATTTT	CASSEGPGPSGNTIYF
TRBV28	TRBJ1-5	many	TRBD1	TGTGCCAGCAGTTCGCCGGGACAGGGAAGCAATCAGCCCCAGCATTTT	CASSSPGQGSNQPQHF
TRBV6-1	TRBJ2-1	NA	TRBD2	TGTGCCAGCAGTGAGTATCTAGCGGACAATGAGCAGTTCTTC	CASSEYLADNEQFF
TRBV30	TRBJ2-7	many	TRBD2	TGTGCCTGGAGTGGGACTAGCTCCTACGAGCAGTACTTC	CAWSGTSSYEQYF
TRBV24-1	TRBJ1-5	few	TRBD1	TGTGCCACCAGTGATTCCGGGACAGGGGTTGGCAATCAGCCCCAGCATTTT	CATSDSGTGVGNQPQHF
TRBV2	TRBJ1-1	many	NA	TGTGCCAGCAGTGGCAGTCGAAGAGTCGCTGAAGCTTTCTTT	CASSGSRRVAEAFF
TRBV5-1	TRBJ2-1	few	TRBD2	TGCGCCAGCAGCGGGGGACTAGTGGTGAATGAGCAGTTCTTC	CASSGGLVVNEQFF
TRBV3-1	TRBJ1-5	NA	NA	TGTGCCAGCAGCCAAGCTTGGACAACTAACAATCAGCCCCAGCATTTT	CASSQAWTTNNQPQHF
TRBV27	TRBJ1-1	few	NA	TGTGCCAGCAGTTTTATTGAGGGGGCTGAAGCTTTCTTT	CASSFIEGAEAFF
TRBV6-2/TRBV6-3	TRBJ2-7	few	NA	TGTGCCAGCAGTTCCATCACACTTTTGAGCTCCTACGAGCAGTACTTC	CASSSITLLSSYEQYF
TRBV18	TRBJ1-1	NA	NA	TGTGCCAGCTATGGGGTTAATGTGAACACTGAAGCTTTCTTT	CASYGVNVNTEAFF
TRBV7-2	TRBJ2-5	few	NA	TGTGCCAGCAGCTTAGGACTGGCGGTCCTTCACTCGGAGACCCAGTACTTC	CASSLGLAVLHSETQYF
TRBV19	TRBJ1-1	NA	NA	TGTGCCAGTACCGGGGGTGGACGTAAGAACACTGAAGCTTTCTTT	CASTGGGRKNTEAFF
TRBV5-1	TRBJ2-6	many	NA	TGCGCCAGCAGCTTGGCGGGGGGGGCCAACGTCCTGACTTTC	CASSLAGGANVLTF
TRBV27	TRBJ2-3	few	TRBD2	TGTGCCAGCAGTCCCCTGGGACTAGCGGGAGGGGCGGGCACAGATACGCAGTATTTT	CASSPLGLAGGAGTDTQYF
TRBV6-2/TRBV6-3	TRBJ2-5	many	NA	TGTGCCAGCCGCACTGGGGTTCAAGAGACCCAGTACTTC	CASRTGVQETQYF
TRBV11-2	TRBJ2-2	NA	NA	TGTGCCAGCAGCCTAAAGGGGACGGCGAACACCGGGGAGCTGTTTTTT	CASSLKGTANTGELFF
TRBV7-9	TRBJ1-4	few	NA	TGTGCCAGCAGTTCGCAAGGGGGGTTAGATGAAAAACTGTTTTTT	CASSSQGGLDEKLFF
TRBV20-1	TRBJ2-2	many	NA	TGCAGTGCTAGCGACCTGCGTGTCGGGGAGCTGTTTTTT	CSASDLRVGELFF
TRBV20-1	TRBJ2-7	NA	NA	TGCAGTGCTAGGGACAAGTCGACTAGTGGGGGTTACGAGCAGTACTTC	CSARDKSTSGGYEQYF
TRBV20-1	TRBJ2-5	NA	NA	TGCACCTCATCCGGGTCTGGGGAGACCCAGTACTTC	CTSSGSGETQYF
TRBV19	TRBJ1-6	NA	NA	TGTGCCAGTAGCGCGACAGTAGAGAATTCACCCCTCCACTTT	CASSATVENSPLHF
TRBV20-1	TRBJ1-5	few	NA	TGCAGTGCTAGCCTAGATAGCAATCAGCCCCAGCATTTT	CSASLDSNQPQHF
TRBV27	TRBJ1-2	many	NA	TGTGCCAGCAGCTCAGGGGTCGGCTACACCTTC	CASSSGVGYTF
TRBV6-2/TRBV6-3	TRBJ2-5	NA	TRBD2	TGTGCCAGCAGTTACTCCGACGGACTAGCTGGAGAGACCCAGTACTTC	CASSYSDGLAGETQYF
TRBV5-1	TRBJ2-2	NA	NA	TGCGCCAGCAGCTTCAGAGAGCGGGTCCAGAACACCGGGGAGCTGTTTTTT	CASSFRERVQNTGELFF
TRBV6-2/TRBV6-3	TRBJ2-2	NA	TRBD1	TGTGCCAGCAGTTACTCGGGACAGCGAATGAACACCGGGGAGCTGTTTTTT	CASSYSGQRMNTGELFF
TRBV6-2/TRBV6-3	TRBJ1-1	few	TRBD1	TGTGCCAGCAGGGTCGGGACAGGGGGTGTCACTGAAGCTTTCTTT	CASRVGTGGVTEAFF
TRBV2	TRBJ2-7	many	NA	TGTGCCAGCAGGCCCAGCGATTACGAGCAGTACTTC	CASRPSDYEQYF
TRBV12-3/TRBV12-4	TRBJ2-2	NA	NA	TGTGCCAGCAGTTTATTTTCCGAGACCGGGGAGCTGTTTTTT	CASSLFSETGELFF
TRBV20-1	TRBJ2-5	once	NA	TGCAGTGCTGCCAAGCCGTACCAAGAGACCCAGTACTTC	CSAAKPYQETQYF
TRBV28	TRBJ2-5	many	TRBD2	TGTGCCAGCAGAGTAGCGGGGTCTGGTGAGACCCAGTACTTC	CASRVAGSGETQYF
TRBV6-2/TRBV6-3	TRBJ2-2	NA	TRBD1	TGTGCCAGCAGTTACCCCATGGACAGGGAGGACACCGGGGAGCTGTTTTTT	CASSYPMDREDTGELFF
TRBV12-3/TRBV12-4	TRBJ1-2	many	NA	TGTGCCAGCAGTTCCGGACAGAACTATGGCTACACCTTC	CASSSGQNYGYTF
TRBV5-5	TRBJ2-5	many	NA	TGTGCCAGCAGCTTGTACTCTTCCGGGGAGACCCAGTACTTC	CASSLYSSGETQYF
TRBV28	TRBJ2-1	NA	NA	TGTGCCAGCAGTGCCACAGGACGGCCCTCCTACAATGAGCAGTTCTTC	CASSATGRPSYNEQFF
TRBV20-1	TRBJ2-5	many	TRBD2	TGCAGTGCTAGGGGGAAGCCGGGAGGAGAGACCCAGTACTTC	CSARGKPGGETQYF
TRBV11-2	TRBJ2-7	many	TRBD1	TGTGCCAGCAGCCCCCGACAGGGGCACTACGAGCAGTACTTC	CASSPRQGHYEQYF
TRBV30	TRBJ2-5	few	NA	TGTGCCTGGGGCCGAGCCGTCCAAGAGACCCAGTACTTC	CAWGRAVQETQYF
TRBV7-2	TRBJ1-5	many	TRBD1	TGTGCCAGCAGCTCGGGACAGCCGGCTCTAAATCAGCCCCAGCATTTT	CASSSGQPALNQPQHF
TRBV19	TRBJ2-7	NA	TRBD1	TGTGCCAGTAGTGGACGGGGACAGCGAACCTACGAGCAGTACTTC	CASSGRGQRTYEQYF
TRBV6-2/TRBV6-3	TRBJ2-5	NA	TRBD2	TGTGCCAGCAGCCTAGCGGGAGGAATACAAGAGACCCAGTACTTC	CASSLAGGIQETQYF
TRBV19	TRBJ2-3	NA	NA	TGTGCCAGTAGTTTGACGAGTTTAATGGATACGCAGTATTTT	CASSLTSLMDTQYF
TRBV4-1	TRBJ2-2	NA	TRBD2	TGCGCCAGCAGCCATGAAGGACTAGCGGACACCGGGGAGCTGTTTTTT	CASSHEGLADTGELFF
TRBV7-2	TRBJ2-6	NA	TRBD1	TGTGCCAGCAGCTCCCCGAGACAGGGTATCATATCTGGGGCCAACGTCCTGACTTTC	CASSSPRQGIISGANVLTF
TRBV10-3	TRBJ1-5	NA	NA	TGTGCCATCAGTGCACTGGGGGGCAATCAGCCCCAGCATTTT	CAISALGGNQPQHF
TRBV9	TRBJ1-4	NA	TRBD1	TGTGCCAGCAGCCGACAGGGTTCAAGTGAAAAACTGTTTTTT	CASSRQGSSEKLFF
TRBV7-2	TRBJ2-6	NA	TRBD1	TGTGCCGGCAGCCGGACAGGGGCCACTGGGGCCAACGTCCTGACTTTC	CAGSRTGATGANVLTF
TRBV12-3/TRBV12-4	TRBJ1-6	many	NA	TGTGCCAGCAGACTTATCGGGTTTGGGTCACCCCTCCACTTT	CASRLIGFGSPLHF
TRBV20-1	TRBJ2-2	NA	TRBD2	TGCAGTGCTAGAGTCGGACTAGCGGGATTCGGGGAGCTGTTTTTT	CSARVGLAGFGELFF
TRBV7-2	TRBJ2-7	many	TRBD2	TGTGCCAGCAGTTCGACCTTCGGGACTAGGGGCTACGAGCAGTACTTC	CASSSTFGTRGYEQYF
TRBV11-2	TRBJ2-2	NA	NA	TGTGCCAGCAGCTCATGGGCCCAGAACACCGGGGAGCTGTTTTTT	CASSSWAQNTGELFF
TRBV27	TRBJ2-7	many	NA	TGTGCCAGCAGTTTATCGATTCGGGCAGATACCTACGAGCAGTACTTC	CASSLSIRADTYEQYF
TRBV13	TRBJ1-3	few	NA	TGTGCCAGCAGCGGCAGGGGTAGAAACACCATATATTTT	CASSGRGRNTIYF
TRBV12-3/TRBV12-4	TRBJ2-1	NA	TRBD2	TGTGCCAGCAGAACGACTAGCGGGAGGGGGCAGTTCTTC	CASRTTSGRGQFF
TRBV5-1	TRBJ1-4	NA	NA	TGCGCCAGCAGCTTGGACAGAGTAACTAATGAAAAACTGTTTTTT	CASSLDRVTNEKLFF